Presented here are 32 T cell receptor beta chains from one specimen sequenced in a study of Tregs in tolerant kidney transplant recipients. Data came from immunoSEQ multiplex PCR; TCRdb stores just in-frame clones and leaves some out. This table has 98,000 or so clones, 90% appearing once. Sequencing used CD4+ T cells from blood, obtained before the transplant. The origin of the receptors is a human donor who received a combined kidney and bone marrow transplant.

The chain is built from TRBV10-1 and TRBJ2-7; 10 bases align to TRBD1. V lost 4 bases, J lost 4 bases, and 7 bases stayed unmatched. The CDR3 sequence is 15 residues long. From germline, CDR1 is WNHNN and CDR2 SYGVQD (reference sequence). CDR3 residues: CASSGTGQGGYEQYF. CDR3 DNA: TGCGCCAGCAGTGGGACCGGACAGGGGGGGTACGAGCAGTACTTC.

This clone appeared once. The chain recombines TRBV5-4 with TRBJ2-5; 9 positions agree with TRBD1. The germline gives CDR1 SGHNT, CDR2 YYREEE (reference sequence). The CDR3 is 13 residues long. V lost 3 bases, J lost 5 bases, and 2 bases stayed unmatched. The CDR3 coding sequence is TGTGCCAGCAGCTCACAGGGGGCTGAGACCCAGTACTTC. It codes for CASSSQGAETQYF.

The rearrangement links TRBV28 to TRBJ2-3, with D perhaps matching TRBD2 (6 bases). This CDR3 has 12 amino acids. Trimming left V 9 bases short and J 2 bases short, with 9 bases between. Germline CDR1 reads MDHEN; CDR2 reads SYDVKM. For the CDR3, the DNA is TGTGCCAGTGCGGGAACCACAGATACGCAGTATTTT. This translates into CASAGTTDTQYF.

The gene calls are TRBV27 and TRBJ2-5, with TRBD2 matching over 7 bases. The trim removed 3 bases at V and 4 bases at J, leaving 2 bases unmatched. This CDR3 is 13 amino acids long. Germline V gene sequence: CDR1 MNHEY, CDR2 SMNVEV (reference sequence). The CDR3 bases are TGTGCCAGCAGTTTTGGGGGGGGAGAGACCCAGTACTTC. Encoded protein: CASSFGGGETQYF.

CDR3 in DNA: TGTGCCATCAGTGAGTCGTGGGGGCAGGGGTACAATGAGCAGTTCTTC. Its protein product is CAISESWGQGYNEQFF. V is TRBV10-3 and J is TRBJ2-1, with a weak D call TRBD1 (6 bases). Germline V CDR1 and CDR2: ENHRY, SYGVKD. CDR3 length: 16 amino acids. Trimming left V 0 bases short and J 4 bases short, with 13 bases between.

The genes are TRBV5-1 and TRBJ1-6, with 7 nucleotides matching TRBD1. The germline V gene has CDR1 SGHRS and CDR2 YFSETQ. CDR3 length equals 15 residues. V lost 1 base to trimming and J lost 4 bases; unmatched junction nucleotides: 2. CDR3 residues: CASSLTGEYNSPLHF. DNA of the CDR3: TGCGCCAGCAGCTTGACAGGGGAATATAATTCACCCCTCCACTTT.

The CDR3 here is CASSPSGQWISGNTIYF. DNA for the CDR3: TGTGCCAGCAGTCCCTCGGGACAGTGGATCTCTGGAAACACCATATATTTT. The chain couples TRBV27 to TRBJ1-3; TRBD1 agrees at 7 bases. V gave up 5 bases and J gave up 0 bases; unmatched junction bases: 10. This CDR3 is 17 amino acids long. Germline V lookup: CDR1 MNHEY, CDR2 SMNVEV (reference sequence).

The chain is built from TRBV10-2 and TRBJ1-2; 12 positions match TRBD1. Trimming took 6 bases from V and 8 from J; bases not matched to a gene: 10. Germline-derived CDR1 and CDR2 are WSHSY and SAAADI. The CDR3 consists of 15 residues. CDR3 sequence reads: CASRGPGQGAEGYTF. The CDR3 coding sequence is TGCGCCAGCAGGGGCCCGGGACAGGGGGCGGAGGGCTACACCTTC.

V is TRBV19 and J is TRBJ2-3, with 7 bases aligning to TRBD2. Looked up from germline, CDR1 is LNHDA and CDR2 is SQIVND (reference sequence). The CDR3 runs to 15 residues. The junction had 4 bases not matched to a gene; V was cut back by 2 bases and J by 2 bases. The chain's CDR3 is CASSIRAGSTDTQYF. In nucleotides, the CDR3 is TGTGCCAGTAGTATAAGAGCGGGATCCACAGATACGCAGTATTTT.

This chain connects TRBV2 to TRBJ1-5; maybe TRBD1 (5 bases). V was clipped by 3 bases and J by 0 bases, with 9 bases between them. Looked up from germline, CDR1 is SNHLY and CDR2 is FYNNEI. The CDR3 totals 15 residues. The CDR3 protein is CASSEQGGSNQPQHF. Written as DNA, the CDR3 is TGTGCCAGCAGTGAGCAGGGAGGTAGCAATCAGCCCCAGCATTTT.

The chain uses TRBV5-4 and TRBJ2-5; 12 nucleotides agree with TRBD1. Germline V lookup: CDR1 SGHNT, CDR2 YYREEE (reference sequence). This CDR3 comprises 17 residues. The ends lost 3 bases at V and 6 bases at J; junction bases unmatched: 12. This chain's CDR3 is CASSSDPGQGAGKTQYF. The CDR3 DNA reads TGTGCCAGCAGCTCCGACCCGGGACAGGGGGCCGGAAAGACCCAGTACTTC.

V usage is TRBV18 and J usage is TRBJ2-7, with D possibly matching TRBD1 (5 bases). Germline V gene lookup returns CDR1 KGHSH and CDR2 LQKENI. V was cut by 0 bases and J by 5 bases, with 14 bases left in between. The CDR3 length is 15 residues. CDR3 region: CASSPPVRGGNEQYF. CDR3 in DNA: TGTGCCAGCTCACCACCGGTTAGGGGTGGGAACGAGCAGTACTTC.

V and J are TRBV6-5 and TRBJ1-1, with D unclear. CDR1 and CDR2 from the germline V gene are MNHEY and SVGAGI. CDR3 length: 11 amino acids. The germline V and J ends were trimmed by 8 bases and 5 bases, with 9 bases remaining between them. For the CDR3, the DNA is TGTGCCAGCCGCCGGGGTACTGAAGCTTTCTTT. Its translation: CASRRGTEAFF.

This chain uses TRBV11-1 with TRBJ1-1; 7 positions agree with TRBD1. The CDR3 covers 14 residues. Germline lookup yields CDR1 SGHAT and CDR2 FQDESV (reference sequence). V shed 6 bases, J shed 5 bases, and the junction held 9 bases outside the gene matches. This CDR3 reads CASRTPGQTTEAFF. DNA of the CDR3: TGTGCCAGCAGAACACCGGGACAGACGACTGAAGCTTTCTTT. Using reference TRBV11-1 and TRBJ1-1 for the parts outside the CDR3, the full variable domain is EAEVAQSPRYKITEKSQAVAFWCDPISGHATLYWYRQILGQGPELLVQFQDESVVDDSQLPKDRFSAERLKGVDSTLKIQPAELGDSAMYLCASRTPGQTTEAFFGQGTRLTVV.

The chain links TRBV27 to TRBJ2-1, with 13 bases that match TRBD2. The CDR3 consists of 14 residues. The J segment lost 7 bases and the V segment lost 9 bases, leaving 6 bases of the junction unmatched. Germline V CDR1 and CDR2: MNHEY, SMNVEV (reference sequence). The CDR3 here is CASSGLAGINEQFF. The CDR3 coding sequence is TGTGCCAGTTCGGGACTAGCGGGGATTAATGAGCAGTTCTTC.

The CDR3 loop is CASSLEGGQGTGELFF. For the CDR3, the DNA is TGTGCCAGCAGCTTGGAGGGGGGGCAGGGCACCGGGGAGCTGTTTTTT. This chain uses TRBV5-4 with TRBJ2-2; tentatively, D is TRBD2 (7 bases). Germline V CDR1 and CDR2: SGHNT, YYREEE (reference sequence). The CDR3 totals 16 residues. The V end lost 0 bases, the J end lost 4 bases, and 13 bases lay between the germline ends.

The chain employs TRBV19 and TRBJ2-3; 12 nucleotides align to TRBD1. This CDR3 has 18 residues. The trim removed 6 bases at V and 3 bases at J, leaving 13 bases unmatched. CDR1 and CDR2 from the germline V gene are LNHDA and SQIVND (reference sequence). CDR3 DNA sequence: TGTGCCAGTAGCTCTCCCCCCTGGGACAGGGGGCTGACAGATACGCAGTATTTT. This gives the protein CASSSPPWDRGLTDTQYF.

The chain carries TRBV6-1 and TRBJ1-1; tentatively, D is TRBD1 (5 bases). Germline-derived CDR1 and CDR2 are MNHNS and SASEGT. Trimming left V 2 bases short and J 0 bases short, with 13 bases between. The CDR3 is 16 amino acids. As DNA, the CDR3 is TGTGCCAGCAGTGAAAGGGGCAGGGCTATGAACACTGAAGCTTTCTTT. Amino acids: CASSERGRAMNTEAFF.

The V call is TRBV28, the J call TRBJ1-1; 9 bases match TRBD1. V lost 5 bases and J lost 10; bases outside the gene matches: 17. CDR3 length: 16 amino acids. The germline CDR1 and CDR2 sequences are MDHEN and SYDVKM. CDR3 bases: TGTGCCAGCAGTGTACCCGGGACAGGGCCGAGAGAGGTAGCTTTCTTT. Encoded protein: CASSVPGTGPREVAFF.

The chain links TRBV10-2 to TRBJ2-7, with TRBD2 matching 8 bases. Germline CDR1 and CDR2: WSHSY and SAAADI. The length of the CDR3 is 16 residues. The trim removed 2 bases at V and 3 bases at J, leaving 9 bases unmatched. CDR3 sequence: CASSERVGLADYEQYF. The CDR3 coding sequence is TGCGCCAGCAGTGAGAGAGTTGGACTAGCCGACTACGAGCAGTACTTC.

The chain has TRBV23-1 and TRBJ1-1; D call uncertain. TRBV23-1 is reported as an ORF; its role is uncertain. This CDR3 has 15 amino acids. Trimming left V 0 bases short and J 4 bases short, with 12 bases between. The CDR3 region is CASSQSLPTGTEAFF. DNA for the CDR3: TGCGCCAGCAGTCAATCTCTGCCCACCGGCACTGAAGCTTTCTTT.

This chain links TRBV7-9 with TRBJ1-1, with D possibly being TRBD1 (6 bases). Germline CDR1 reads SEHNR; CDR2 reads FQNEAQ (reference sequence). V was cut by 6 bases and J by 3 bases, with 14 bases left in between. CDR3 length equals 14 residues. The CDR3 is CASRLTGIDTEAFF. CDR3 nucleotides: TGTGCCAGCAGGCTTACAGGGATAGACACTGAAGCTTTCTTT. The variable domain in full, with the rest retrieved from reference TRBV7-9 and TRBJ1-1, is DTGVSQNPRHKITKRGQNVTFRCDPISEHNRLYWYRQTLGQGPEFLTYFQNEAQLEKSRLLSDRFSAERPKGSFSTLEIQRTEQGDSAMYLCASRLTGIDTEAFFGQGTRLTVV.

This chain links TRBV28 with TRBJ1-5; unclear D gene. V dropped 4 bases and J dropped 9 bases, with 22 bases sitting between them. CDR3 size: 16 residues. CDR1 is MDHEN and CDR2 is SYDVKM in the germline V gene. The CDR3, as DNA: TGTGCCAGCAGTTACCGGAGGGCAGCGAGGATGATGCCCCAGCATTTT. This sequence encodes CASSYRRAARMMPQHF.

The chain uses TRBV7-6 and TRBJ2-7, with unresolved D. Trimming shortened V by 5 bases and J by 3 bases, and 11 bases separated the two germline ends. CDR1 and CDR2 from the germline V gene are SGHVS and FNYEAQ. The length of the CDR3 is 13 residues. The CDR3 region has the DNA TGTGCCAGCAGCCCCTCTAGAGGCTACGAGCAGTACTTC. Translating gives CASSPSRGYEQYF.

This chain uses TRBV28 with TRBJ2-7; TRBD2 agrees at 11 bases. The germline V gene has CDR1 MDHEN and CDR2 SYDVKM. The V segment lost 0 bases and the J segment 2 bases; nucleotides outside the gene matches: 6. The CDR3 has 17 amino acids. The CDR3 DNA reads as TGTGCCAGCAGTTTATGGACTAGCGGGACCGGGGCCTACGAGCAGTACTTC. This translates into CASSLWTSGTGAYEQYF.

The V gene is TRBV11-2, the J gene TRBJ2-1; 12 bases align to TRBD2. With V trimmed by 5 bases and J by 4 bases, 3 bases remained unmatched. Germline-derived CDR1 and CDR2 are SGHAT and FQNNGV. The CDR3 is made up of 15 amino acids. CDR3 sequence reads: CASSILAGGYNEQFF. The CDR3 bases are TGTGCCAGCAGCATACTAGCGGGGGGTTACAATGAGCAGTTCTTC.

This clone has only one observation. Written as DNA, the CDR3 is TGTGCCAGCACTGGGACAGGGGGCTATGAAAAACTGTTTTTT. Protein sequence: CASTGTGGYEKLFF. The gene calls are TRBV6-1 and TRBJ1-4; TRBD1 matches at 12 bases. Germline V gene sequence: CDR1 MNHNS, CDR2 SASEGT. Trimming removed 7 bases from V and 6 bases from J; junction bases left unmatched: 3. The CDR3 totals 14 residues.

The chain combines TRBV27 with TRBJ1-6; perhaps TRBD1 as D (6 bases). Trimming took 3 bases from V and 7 from J, leaving 25 bases between them. The V gene's germline CDR1 is MNHEY and CDR2 SMNVEV (reference sequence). The CDR3 has 19 residues. The CDR3 DNA follows: TGTGCCAGCAGTTTCTCGAAAGGATTGGGGCGGACAGCGAATTCACCCCTCCACTTT. This gives the protein CASSFSKGLGRTANSPLHF.

The chain uses TRBV5-1 and TRBJ1-1; D is possibly TRBD1 (6 bases). The CDR3 totals 14 residues. Trimming removed 3 bases at V and 6 bases at J, with 15 bases between. Germline values: CDR1 SGHRS, CDR2 YFSETQ. The CDR3 spells CASSSPGQTPEAFF. As DNA, the CDR3 is TGCGCCAGCAGCTCACCCGGACAGACCCCTGAAGCTTTCTTT.

The J gene is TRBJ1-2, the V gene TRBV7-9, with 10 nucleotides matching TRBD1. The germline gives CDR1 SEHNR, CDR2 FQNEAQ (reference sequence). Trimming took 6 bases from V and 7 from J; bases not matched to a gene: 8. The CDR3 covers 14 residues. In DNA form, the CDR3 reads TGTGCCAGCAGTTCCCGACAGGGGGCCGGTGGCTACACCTTC. It encodes CASSSRQGAGGYTF.

The V and J genes are TRBV7-6 and TRBJ1-5, with D possibly matching TRBD1 (5 bases). CDR1 and CDR2 from the germline V gene are SGHVS and FNYEAQ. The CDR3 spans 13 residues. V was cut by 4 bases and J by 7 bases, with 11 bases left in between. CDR3 coding DNA: TGTGCCAGCAGCTGGGGGAGGGACCAGCCCCAGCATTTT. The encoded protein is CASSWGRDQPQHF.

This chain links TRBV2 with TRBJ2-1; TRBD1 agrees at 7 bases. Trimming removed 7 bases from V and 12 bases from J; junction bases left unmatched: 9. The CDR3 covers 12 residues. CDR1 and CDR2 (germline): SNHLY, FYNNEI. The CDR3 coding sequence is TGTGCCAGCACCCCAGGACAGGTTGGGCAGTTCTTC. This codes for CASTPGQVGQFF.